A selection of T cell receptor beta chains follows, all from one sample in a study of CD8+CD57+ T cells in acquired aplastic anemia. TCRdb re-called the reads with MiXCR, one entry per CDR3 protein. The table has about 98,000 distinct CDR3 sequences, approximately 73% seen once. Material for sequencing was sorted CD4+, CD8+, or CD8+CD57+ T cells (not recorded which) from PBMCs. Source of these receptors: a human donor with aplastic anemia. CDR3s include the opening cysteine and the closing phenylalanine or tryptophan. Each record gives: V gene, J gene, D gene, clone size, CDR3 protein, CDR3 DNA. The D gene is left open where the match is weak. Rows may omit the clone size; those that give it use once, few, many or a size class.

v_call: TRBV5-1
j_call: TRBJ2-7
d_call: TRBD1
clone_size: once
cdr3_aa: CASSLEGGQGAYEQYF
cdr3_nt: TGCGCCAGCTCATTAGAGGGGGGACAGGGTGCCTACGAGCAGTACTTC

v_call: TRBV11-3
j_call: TRBJ2-2
d_call: NA
clone_size: NA
cdr3_aa: CASSFKPGELFF
cdr3_nt: TGTGCCAGCAGCTTCAAGCCCGGGGAGCTGTTTTTT

v_call: TRBV11-2
j_call: TRBJ2-1
d_call: TRBD2
clone_size: few
cdr3_aa: CASALWPGGYSYNEQFF
cdr3_nt: TGTGCCAGCGCGCTCTGGCCGGGGGGGTACTCCTACAATGAGCAGTTCTTC

v_call: TRBV10-1
j_call: TRBJ2-5
d_call: TRBD1
clone_size: NA
cdr3_aa: CASRPRPDRAIIQTQYF
cdr3_nt: TGCGCCAGCAGACCCCGCCCCGACAGGGCCATAATTCAGACCCAGTACTTC

v_call: TRBV19
j_call: TRBJ1-1
d_call: NA
clone_size: few
cdr3_aa: CASSTQGIGTEAFF
cdr3_nt: TGTGCCAGTAGTACACAGGGTATTGGCACTGAAGCTTTCTTT

v_call: TRBV11-2
j_call: TRBJ2-1
d_call: NA
clone_size: NA
cdr3_aa: CASQLTSDSYNEQFF
cdr3_nt: TGTGCCAGTCAGCTTACGAGCGACTCCTACAATGAGCAGTTCTTC

v_call: TRBV20-1
j_call: TRBJ1-5
d_call: TRBD1
clone_size: NA
cdr3_aa: CSASRGQSSNQPQHF
cdr3_nt: TGCAGTGCTAGTCGGGGACAGTCCTCCAATCAGCCCCAGCATTTT

v_call: TRBV10-1
j_call: TRBJ2-1
d_call: TRBD2
clone_size: NA
cdr3_aa: CASSAGTSGTDEQFF
cdr3_nt: TGCGCCAGCAGTGCCGGGACTAGCGGGACCGATGAGCAGTTCTTC

v_call: TRBV10-2
j_call: TRBJ1-5
d_call: NA
clone_size: NA
cdr3_aa: CASSTGGINQPQHF
cdr3_nt: TGCGCCAGCAGTACGGGGGGCATTAATCAGCCCCAGCATTTT

v_call: TRBV12-3/TRBV12-4
j_call: TRBJ2-7
d_call: NA
clone_size: NA
cdr3_aa: CASSYDYSYEQYF
cdr3_nt: TGTGCCAGCAGTTACGACTACTCCTACGAGCAGTACTTC

v_call: TRBV25-1
j_call: TRBJ1-1
d_call: NA
clone_size: NA
cdr3_aa: CASSAWGPVNTEAFF
cdr3_nt: TGTGCCAGCAGTGCTTGGGGGCCGGTGAACACTGAAGCTTTCTTT

v_call: TRBV2
j_call: TRBJ1-2
d_call: NA
clone_size: NA
cdr3_aa: CASSTGIGANYGYTF
cdr3_nt: TGTGCCAGCAGTACAGGGATTGGGGCTAACTATGGCTACACCTTC

v_call: TRBV7-9
j_call: TRBJ2-1
d_call: TRBD2
clone_size: NA
cdr3_aa: CASSLVGTSILNEQFF
cdr3_nt: TGTGCCAGCAGCTTAGTCGGGACTAGTATCCTCAATGAGCAGTTCTTC

v_call: TRBV7-8
j_call: TRBJ1-1
d_call: NA
clone_size: NA
cdr3_aa: CASSPLPPEAFF
cdr3_nt: TGTGCCAGCAGCCCGCTCCCCCCTGAAGCTTTCTTT

v_call: TRBV19
j_call: TRBJ2-5
d_call: TRBD2
clone_size: NA
cdr3_aa: CASSMGLAGEETQYF
cdr3_nt: TGTGCCAGTAGTATGGGACTAGCGGGGGAAGAGACCCAGTACTTC

v_call: TRBV12-3/TRBV12-4
j_call: TRBJ2-3
d_call: TRBD1
clone_size: once
cdr3_aa: CASSYGQGVTDTQYF
cdr3_nt: TGTGCCAGCAGTTACGGACAGGGGGTTACAGATACGCAGTATTTT

v_call: TRBV5-1
j_call: TRBJ1-6
d_call: NA
clone_size: few
cdr3_aa: CASSLGQGDSPLHF
cdr3_nt: TGTGCCAGCAGTTTAGGTCAGGGAGATTCACCCCTCCACTTT

v_call: TRBV19
j_call: TRBJ1-6
d_call: NA
clone_size: NA
cdr3_aa: CATRTESNSPLHF
cdr3_nt: TGTGCCACCCGGACGGAGAGTAATTCACCCCTCCACTTT

v_call: TRBV15
j_call: TRBJ2-2
d_call: NA
clone_size: NA
cdr3_aa: CATSSGRNTGELFF
cdr3_nt: TGTGCCACCAGCAGTGGCAGGAACACCGGGGAGCTGTTTTTT

v_call: TRBV2
j_call: TRBJ2-7
d_call: TRBD2
clone_size: NA
cdr3_aa: CATKNPSGSYEQYF
cdr3_nt: TGTGCCACCAAAAACCCTAGCGGGAGTTACGAGCAGTACTTC

v_call: TRBV9
j_call: TRBJ2-7
d_call: NA
clone_size: NA
cdr3_aa: CASSQAGLTYEQYF
cdr3_nt: TGTGCCAGCAGCCAAGCCGGACTGACCTACGAGCAGTACTTC

v_call: TRBV11-1
j_call: TRBJ1-3
d_call: TRBD1
clone_size: NA
cdr3_aa: CASSGGPGTGFGNTIYF
cdr3_nt: TGTGCCAGCAGCGGAGGTCCCGGGACAGGGTTCGGAAACACCATATATTTT

v_call: TRBV10-2
j_call: TRBJ2-5
d_call: NA
clone_size: few
cdr3_aa: CASSEHSLVHETQYF
cdr3_nt: TGCGCCAGCAGTGAGCATAGCCTAGTGCATGAGACCCAGTACTTC

v_call: TRBV10-3
j_call: TRBJ2-7
d_call: NA
clone_size: NA
cdr3_aa: CAISEGSPGHEQYF
cdr3_nt: TGTGCCATCAGTGAGGGTAGCCCCGGCCACGAGCAGTACTTC

v_call: TRBV10-3
j_call: TRBJ2-5
d_call: TRBD2
clone_size: NA
cdr3_aa: CAISASSGSGETQYF
cdr3_nt: TGTGCCATCAGCGCGTCTAGCGGGAGTGGAGAGACCCAGTACTTC

v_call: TRBV20-1
j_call: TRBJ2-5
d_call: NA
clone_size: few
cdr3_aa: CSARDRASASETQYF
cdr3_nt: TGCAGTGCTAGAGATCGGGCTAGCGCGTCGGAGACCCAGTACTTC

v_call: TRBV12-3/TRBV12-4
j_call: TRBJ2-4
d_call: NA
clone_size: many
cdr3_aa: CASSPRGGAPKNIQYF
cdr3_nt: TGTGCCAGCAGCCCTCGCGGAGGGGCCCCCAAAAACATTCAGTACTTC

v_call: TRBV25-1
j_call: TRBJ1-4
d_call: TRBD1
clone_size: once
cdr3_aa: CASSEEVNRGREKLFF
cdr3_nt: TGTGCCAGCAGTGAAGAGGTGAACAGGGGTAGGGAAAAACTGTTTTTT

v_call: TRBV15
j_call: TRBJ2-1
d_call: TRBD2
clone_size: NA
cdr3_aa: CATSWGGEGRGNEQFF
cdr3_nt: TGTGCCACCAGCTGGGGGGGAGAGGGGAGGGGCAATGAGCAGTTCTTC

v_call: TRBV15
j_call: TRBJ2-3
d_call: TRBD2
clone_size: NA
cdr3_aa: CATSRDIAGGATDTQYF
cdr3_nt: TGTGCCACCAGCAGGGACATAGCGGGAGGGGCGACAGATACGCAGTATTTT

v_call: TRBV20-1
j_call: TRBJ1-1
d_call: NA
clone_size: NA
cdr3_aa: CSARDHKGLGTEAFF
cdr3_nt: TGCAGTGCTAGAGATCACAAGGGGTTGGGCACTGAAGCTTTCTTT

v_call: TRBV19
j_call: TRBJ2-7
d_call: TRBD2
clone_size: NA
cdr3_aa: CASSIGSGATYEQYF
cdr3_nt: TGTGCCAGTAGTATAGGAAGCGGGGCGACCTACGAGCAGTACTTC

v_call: TRBV4-1
j_call: TRBJ2-1
d_call: NA
clone_size: NA
cdr3_aa: CASSQEGGPYNEQFF
cdr3_nt: TGCGCCAGCAGCCAAGAAGGGGGGCCCTACAATGAGCAGTTCTTC

v_call: TRBV6-1
j_call: TRBJ2-2
d_call: TRBD1
clone_size: NA
cdr3_aa: CASSARQGQAGELFF
cdr3_nt: TGTGCCAGCAGTGCCCGACAGGGGCAGGCCGGGGAGCTGTTTTTT

v_call: TRBV2
j_call: TRBJ1-5
d_call: NA
clone_size: many
cdr3_aa: CASRGQGEQPQHF
cdr3_nt: TGTGCCAGCAGGGGGCAGGGCGAACAGCCCCAGCATTTT

v_call: TRBV10-3
j_call: TRBJ1-1
d_call: NA
clone_size: many
cdr3_aa: CAISGGGEVAEAFF
cdr3_nt: TGTGCCATCAGTGGAGGGGGGGAGGTAGCTGAAGCTTTCTTT

v_call: TRBV24-1
j_call: TRBJ1-5
d_call: NA
clone_size: NA
cdr3_aa: CATSHTGWDQPQHF
cdr3_nt: TGTGCCACCAGTCATACAGGGTGGGATCAGCCCCAGCATTTT

v_call: TRBV29-1
j_call: TRBJ1-1
d_call: TRBD1
clone_size: once
cdr3_aa: CSVEGQGRYTEAFF
cdr3_nt: TGCAGCGTTGAGGGACAGGGAAGATACACTGAAGCTTTCTTT

v_call: TRBV6-5
j_call: TRBJ2-2
d_call: NA
clone_size: few
cdr3_aa: CASISGTPNTGELFF
cdr3_nt: TGTGCCAGCATTTCCGGGACTCCGAACACCGGGGAGCTGTTTTTT

v_call: TRBV20-1
j_call: TRBJ1-2
d_call: TRBD1
clone_size: NA
cdr3_aa: CSATWGQGVGYTF
cdr3_nt: TGCAGTGCTACCTGGGGACAGGGTGTCGGCTACACCTTC

v_call: TRBV5-1
j_call: TRBJ2-7
d_call: NA
clone_size: once
cdr3_aa: CASSPGWGSHEQYF
cdr3_nt: TGCGCCAGCAGCCCCGGTTGGGGGTCCCACGAGCAGTACTTC

v_call: TRBV6-2/TRBV6-3
j_call: TRBJ1-6
d_call: NA
clone_size: NA
cdr3_aa: CASSTPFGNSPLHF
cdr3_nt: TGTGCCAGCAGCACCCCCTTTGGAAATTCACCCCTCCACTTT

v_call: TRBV5-8
j_call: TRBJ2-7
d_call: TRBD1
clone_size: NA
cdr3_aa: CASSLEGQGAYEQYF
cdr3_nt: TGTGCCAGCAGCTTGGAAGGACAGGGGGCCTACGAGCAGTACTTC

v_call: TRBV12-3/TRBV12-4
j_call: TRBJ1-5
d_call: NA
clone_size: many
cdr3_aa: CASSVDWSNQPQHF
cdr3_nt: TGTGCCAGCAGCGTAGACTGGAGCAATCAGCCCCAGCATTTT

v_call: TRBV24-1
j_call: TRBJ2-2
d_call: TRBD1
clone_size: NA
cdr3_aa: CATSATGGTGELFF
cdr3_nt: TGTGCCACCAGTGCGACAGGGGGCACCGGGGAGCTGTTTTTT

v_call: TRBV29-1
j_call: TRBJ2-3
d_call: TRBD1
clone_size: NA
cdr3_aa: CSVGTGVDTQYF
cdr3_nt: TGCAGCGTTGGAACAGGGGTCGATACGCAGTATTTT

v_call: TRBV10-2
j_call: TRBJ2-2
d_call: NA
clone_size: few
cdr3_aa: CASSESVGGELFF
cdr3_nt: TGCGCCAGCAGTGAGTCGGTGGGCGGGGAGCTGTTTTTT

v_call: TRBV24-1
j_call: TRBJ2-1
d_call: NA
clone_size: NA
cdr3_aa: CATSDSRNEQFF
cdr3_nt: TGTGCCACCAGTGATTCGAGGAATGAGCAGTTCTTC

v_call: TRBV7-3
j_call: TRBJ2-3
d_call: NA
clone_size: NA
cdr3_aa: CASSSMFSDTQYF
cdr3_nt: TGTGCCAGCAGCTCCATGTTTTCAGATACGCAGTATTTT

v_call: TRBV12-3/TRBV12-4
j_call: TRBJ1-5
d_call: NA
clone_size: NA
cdr3_aa: CASRQGSNQPQHF
cdr3_nt: TGTGCCAGCAGGCAGGGTTCGAATCAGCCCCAGCATTTT

v_call: TRBV10-3
j_call: TRBJ2-3
d_call: NA
clone_size: few
cdr3_aa: CAISGLVGTDTQYF
cdr3_nt: TGTGCCATCAGTGGACTAGTTGGTACAGATACGCAGTATTTT

v_call: TRBV10-1
j_call: TRBJ1-1
d_call: NA
clone_size: NA
cdr3_aa: CASSSQMNTEAFF
cdr3_nt: TGCGCCAGCAGCTCTCAAATGAACACTGAAGCTTTCTTT

v_call: TRBV20-1
j_call: TRBJ2-3
d_call: NA
clone_size: many
cdr3_aa: CSATLGLAIVLGTDTQYF
cdr3_nt: TGCAGTGCAACCCTGGGGCTAGCGATCGTTTTAGGCACAGATACGCAGTATTTT

v_call: TRBV2
j_call: TRBJ1-3
d_call: NA
clone_size: NA
cdr3_aa: CASSVGGPSGNTIYF
cdr3_nt: TGTGCCAGCAGTGTCGGGGGTCCCTCTGGAAACACCATATATTTT

v_call: TRBV2
j_call: TRBJ1-1
d_call: NA
clone_size: NA
cdr3_aa: CASSEFRAVEAFF
cdr3_nt: TGTGCCAGCAGTGAATTTCGGGCCGTCGAAGCTTTCTTT

v_call: TRBV24-1
j_call: TRBJ2-1
d_call: NA
clone_size: few
cdr3_aa: CATSDITGIADNEQFF
cdr3_nt: TGTGCCACCAGTGATATCACAGGGATAGCCGACAATGAGCAGTTCTTC

v_call: TRBV6-2/TRBV6-3
j_call: TRBJ2-7
d_call: NA
clone_size: NA
cdr3_aa: CASSYSTASAYEQYF
cdr3_nt: TGTGCCAGCAGTTACTCGACCGCATCCGCCTACGAGCAGTACTTC

v_call: TRBV2
j_call: TRBJ1-2
d_call: NA
clone_size: NA
cdr3_aa: CASSERALGTNYGYTF
cdr3_nt: TGTGCCAGCAGTGAAAGGGCCCTTGGAACAAACTATGGCTACACCTTC

v_call: TRBV19
j_call: TRBJ1-1
d_call: NA
clone_size: NA
cdr3_aa: CASSTPGNTEAFF
cdr3_nt: TGTGCCAGTAGCACCCCGGGAAACACTGAAGCTTTCTTT

v_call: TRBV2
j_call: TRBJ2-7
d_call: TRBD2
clone_size: NA
cdr3_aa: CASSPGLAVTYEQYF
cdr3_nt: TGTGCCAGCAGCCCTGGACTAGCGGTAACCTACGAGCAGTACTTC